This T cell receptor beta chain was documented in a study of cytomegalovirus exposure and HLA in healthy donors. Overall study findings and caveats: Cytomegalovirus status, reportedly, was diagnosed with high specificity and sensitivity by the classifier. In vitro, a few CMV-associated chains proved specific for CMV antigens.

This CDR3 contains 16 residues. V dropped 5 bases and J dropped 3; count of bases not matched to a gene: 12. The germline V gene has CDR1 SGDLS and CDR2 YYNGEE. Clones were sequenced by immunoSEQ multiplex PCR, and TCRdb holds only the in-frame ones, with some missing. The table has tens of thousands of clones, 90% to 95% seen once. Details on this clone: The antigen remains undetermined.

The donors were members of the approximately 120-subject validation cohort (separate from the roughly 670-subject first cohort). The chain recombines TRBV9 with TRBJ2-3, with TRBD1 identical over 7 bases. Source material: PBMCs. The TCR comes from a woman aged 18-35 years in good health and CMV-seronegative. The CDR3 nucleotides are TGTGCCAGCAGTTCCCGGGGCAGGGGGAAAACAGATACGCAGTATTTT. Protein product: CASSSRGRGKTDTQYF.